The source of this TCR beta chain is a study of PD-L1 blockade in urothelial cancer. Study context: Blood analysis was done at 3 weeks (second dose) and 6 weeks after treatment began. Typically, measured as a median, blood samples had over 120,000 T cells.

The method was immunoSEQ multiplex PCR; TCRdb's version includes in-frame clones alone and lacks a portion of them. The data hold about 29,000 clones, with over 75% observed a single time. This CDR3 contains 15 residues. The V segment lost 6 bases and the J segment 7 bases; nucleotides outside the gene matches: 9. Germline V gene lookup returns CDR1 MNHNY and CDR2 SVGAGI (reference sequence). This specimen consisted of PBMCs, obtained around atezolizumab (anti-PD-L1) treatment. This chain joins TRBV6-6 and TRBJ1-4, with 9 bases aligning to TRBD1. This receptor was taken from a man in his forties or fifties with urothelial cancer. CDR3 protein: CASSHLGQGGEKLFF. The CDR3 DNA reads as TGTGCCAGCAGCCACTTGGGACAGGGAGGTGAAAAACTGTTTTTT.